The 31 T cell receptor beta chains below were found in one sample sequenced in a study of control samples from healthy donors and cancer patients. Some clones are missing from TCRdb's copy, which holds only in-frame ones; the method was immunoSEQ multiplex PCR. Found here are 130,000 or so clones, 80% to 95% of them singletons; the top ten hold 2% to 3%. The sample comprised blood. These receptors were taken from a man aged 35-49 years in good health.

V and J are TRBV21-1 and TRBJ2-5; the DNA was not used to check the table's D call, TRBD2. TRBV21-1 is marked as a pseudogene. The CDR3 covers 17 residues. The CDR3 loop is CASSKRYLAGERETQYF. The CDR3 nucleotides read TGTGCCAGCAGCAAACGTTACCTAGCGGGGGAGAGAGAGACCCAGTACTTC.

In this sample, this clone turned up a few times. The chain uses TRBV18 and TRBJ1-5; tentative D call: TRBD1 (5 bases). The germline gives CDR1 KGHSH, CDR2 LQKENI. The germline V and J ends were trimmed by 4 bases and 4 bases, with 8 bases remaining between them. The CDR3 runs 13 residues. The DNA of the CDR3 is TGTGCCAGCTCACGGGGGGGTAATCAGCCCCAGCATTTT. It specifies CASSRGGNQPQHF. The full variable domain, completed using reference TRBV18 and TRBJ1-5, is NAGVMQNPRHLVRRRGQEARLRCSPMKGHSHVYWYRQLPEEGLKFMVYLQKENIIDESGMPKERFSAEFPKEGPSILRIQQVVRGDSAAYFCASSRGGNQPQHFGDGTRLSIL.

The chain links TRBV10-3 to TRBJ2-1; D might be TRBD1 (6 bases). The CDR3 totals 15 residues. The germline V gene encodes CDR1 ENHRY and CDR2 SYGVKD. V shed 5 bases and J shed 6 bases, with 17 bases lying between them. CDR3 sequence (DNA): TGTGCCATCAGTTTTACGGGACACCTTTCCAATGAGCAGTTCTTC. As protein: CAISFTGHLSNEQFF.

CDR3 sequence reads: CASSDGRVSTDTQYF. The DNA of the CDR3 is TGTGCCAGCAGCGACGGGCGGGTTAGCACAGATACGCAGTATTTT. This rearrangement joins TRBV9 to TRBJ2-3; TRBD2 might be the D (5 bases). Germline V gives CDR1 SGDLS, CDR2 YYNGEE. The CDR3 has 15 residues. With 3 bases removed from V and 0 bases from J, the gap between germline ends came to 11 bases.

The CDR3 sequence: CASSSVGQGGKTQYF. In DNA form, the CDR3 reads TGTGCCAGCAGCTCCGTAGGACAGGGCGGCAAGACCCAGTACTTC. The V and J genes are TRBV28 and TRBJ2-5; 8 bases map to TRBD1. The germline CDR1 and CDR2 sequences are MDHEN and SYDVKM. Trimming at V came to 6 bases and at J to 6 bases, leaving 12 bases not matched to a gene. The CDR3 contains 15 residues.

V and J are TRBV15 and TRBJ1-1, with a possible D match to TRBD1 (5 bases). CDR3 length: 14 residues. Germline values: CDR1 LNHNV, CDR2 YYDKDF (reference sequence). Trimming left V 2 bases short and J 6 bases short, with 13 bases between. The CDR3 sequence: CATSRPSRGAEAFF. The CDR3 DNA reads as TGTGCCACCAGCAGACCCTCTCGGGGGGCTGAAGCTTTCTTT.

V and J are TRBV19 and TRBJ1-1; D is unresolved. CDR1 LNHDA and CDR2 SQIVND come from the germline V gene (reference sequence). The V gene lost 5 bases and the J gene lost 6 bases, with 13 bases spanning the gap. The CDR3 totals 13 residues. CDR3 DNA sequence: TGTGCCAGTAGTGTCCGGAGCTCGGCTGAAGCTTTCTTT. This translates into CASSVRSSAEAFF. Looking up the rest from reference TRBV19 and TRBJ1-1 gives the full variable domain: DGGITQSPKYLFRKEGQNVTLSCEQNLNHDAMYWYRQDPGQGLRLIYYSQIVNDFQKGDIAEGYSVSREKKESFPLTVTSAQKNPTAFYLCASSVRSSAEAFFGQGTRLTVV.

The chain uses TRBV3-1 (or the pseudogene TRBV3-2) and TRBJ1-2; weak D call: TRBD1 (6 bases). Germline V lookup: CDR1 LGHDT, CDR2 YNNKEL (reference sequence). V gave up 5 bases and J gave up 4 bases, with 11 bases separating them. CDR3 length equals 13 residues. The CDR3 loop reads CASSLQGVYGYTF. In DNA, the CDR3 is TGTGCCAGCAGCTTACAGGGTGTCTATGGCTACACCTTC.

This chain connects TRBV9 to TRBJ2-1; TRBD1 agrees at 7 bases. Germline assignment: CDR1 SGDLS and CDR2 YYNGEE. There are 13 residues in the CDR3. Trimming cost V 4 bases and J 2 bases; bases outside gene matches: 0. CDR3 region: CASSQGAYNEQFF. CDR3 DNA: TGTGCCAGCAGCCAGGGGGCCTACAATGAGCAGTTCTTC.

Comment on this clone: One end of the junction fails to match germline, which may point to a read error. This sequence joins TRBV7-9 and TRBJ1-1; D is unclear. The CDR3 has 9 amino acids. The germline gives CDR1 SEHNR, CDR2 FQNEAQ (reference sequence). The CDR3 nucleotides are TGTGCCAGCAGCTTAGGGACCATTTTT. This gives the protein CASSLGTIF.

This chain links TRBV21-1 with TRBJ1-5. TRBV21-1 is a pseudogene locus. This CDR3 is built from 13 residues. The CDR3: CASSKGGFQPQHF. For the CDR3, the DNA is TGTGCCAGCAGCAAAGGGGGGTTTCAGCCCCAGCATTTT.

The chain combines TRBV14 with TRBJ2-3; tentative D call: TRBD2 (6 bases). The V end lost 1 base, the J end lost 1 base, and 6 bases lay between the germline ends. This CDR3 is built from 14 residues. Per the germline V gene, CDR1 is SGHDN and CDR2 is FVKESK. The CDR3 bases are TGTGCCAGCAGCCAAGCGGGGGGCACAGATACGCAGTATTTT. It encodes CASSQAGGTDTQYF.

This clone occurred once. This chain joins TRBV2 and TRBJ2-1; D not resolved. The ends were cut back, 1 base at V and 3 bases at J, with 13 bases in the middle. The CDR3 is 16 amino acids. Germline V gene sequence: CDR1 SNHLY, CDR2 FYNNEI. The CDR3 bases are TGTGCCAGCAGTGAAGGTTTGTCCTCCGGCTACAATGAGCAGTTCTTC. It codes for CASSEGLSSGYNEQFF.

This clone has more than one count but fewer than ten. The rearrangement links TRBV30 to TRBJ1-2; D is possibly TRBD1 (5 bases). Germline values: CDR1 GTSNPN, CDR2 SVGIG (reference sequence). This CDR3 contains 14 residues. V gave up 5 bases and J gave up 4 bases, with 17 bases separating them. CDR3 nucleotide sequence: TGTGCCTGGTCTGGTGACAGTAGGCTCTATGGCTACACCTTC. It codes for CAWSGDSRLYGYTF.

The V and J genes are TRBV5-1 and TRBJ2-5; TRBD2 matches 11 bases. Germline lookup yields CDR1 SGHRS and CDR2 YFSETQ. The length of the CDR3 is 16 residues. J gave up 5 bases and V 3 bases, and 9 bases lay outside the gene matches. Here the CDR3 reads CASSSIAGGPGETQYF. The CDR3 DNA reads TGCGCCAGCAGCTCCATAGCGGGGGGGCCCGGGGAGACCCAGTACTTC.

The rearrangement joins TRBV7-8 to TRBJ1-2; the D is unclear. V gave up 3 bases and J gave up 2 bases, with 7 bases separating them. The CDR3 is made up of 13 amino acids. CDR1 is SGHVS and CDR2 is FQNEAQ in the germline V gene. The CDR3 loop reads CASSFAHNYGYTF. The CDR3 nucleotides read TGTGCCAGCAGCTTCGCCCACAACTATGGCTACACCTTC.

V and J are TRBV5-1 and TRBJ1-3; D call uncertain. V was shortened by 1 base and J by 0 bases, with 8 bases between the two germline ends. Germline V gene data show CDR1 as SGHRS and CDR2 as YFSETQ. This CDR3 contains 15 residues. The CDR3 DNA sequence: TGCGCCAGCAGCTTGCACTGGGTCTCTGGAAACACCATATATTTT. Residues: CASSLHWVSGNTIYF.

The CDR3 bases are TGTGCCAGCAACAGACAGGGGAGGTTAAGCACTGAAGCTTTCTTT. Residues: CASNRQGRLSTEAFF. V usage is TRBV14 and J usage is TRBJ1-1; 8 bases line up with TRBD1. CDR1 SGHDN and CDR2 FVKESK come from the germline V gene. The trim removed 7 bases at V and 4 bases at J, leaving 11 bases unmatched. This CDR3 region has 15 residues.

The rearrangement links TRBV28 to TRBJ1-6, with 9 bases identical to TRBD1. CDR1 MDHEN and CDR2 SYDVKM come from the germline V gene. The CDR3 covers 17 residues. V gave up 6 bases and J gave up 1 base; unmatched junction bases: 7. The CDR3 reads CASSQNRGLSYNSPLHF. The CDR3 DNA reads TGTGCCAGCAGCCAGAACAGGGGGCTGTCCTATAATTCACCCCTCCACTTT.

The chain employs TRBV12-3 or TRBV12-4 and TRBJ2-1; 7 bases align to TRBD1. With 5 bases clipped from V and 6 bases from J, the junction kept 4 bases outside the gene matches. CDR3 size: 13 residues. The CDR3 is CASSPRQGNEQFF. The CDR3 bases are TGTGCCAGCAGTCCCCGACAGGGCAATGAGCAGTTCTTC.

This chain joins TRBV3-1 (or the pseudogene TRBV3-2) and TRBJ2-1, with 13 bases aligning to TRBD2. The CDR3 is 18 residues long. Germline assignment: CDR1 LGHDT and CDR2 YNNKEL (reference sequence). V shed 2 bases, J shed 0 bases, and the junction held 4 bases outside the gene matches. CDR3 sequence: CASSQTSGGAGSYNEQFF. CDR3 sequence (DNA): TGTGCCAGCAGCCAAACTAGCGGGGGGGCCGGCTCCTACAATGAGCAGTTCTTC.

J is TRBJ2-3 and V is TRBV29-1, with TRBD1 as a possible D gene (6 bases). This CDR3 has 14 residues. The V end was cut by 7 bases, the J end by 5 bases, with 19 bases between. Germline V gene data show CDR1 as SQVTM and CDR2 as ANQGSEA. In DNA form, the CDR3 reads TGCAGCGGGGCACAGGGAAATAAAGGAGATACGCAGTATTTT. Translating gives CSGAQGNKGDTQYF.

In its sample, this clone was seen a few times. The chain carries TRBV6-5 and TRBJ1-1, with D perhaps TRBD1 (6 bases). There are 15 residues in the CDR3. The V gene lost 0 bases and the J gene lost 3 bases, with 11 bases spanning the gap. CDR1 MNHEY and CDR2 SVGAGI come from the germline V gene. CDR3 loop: CASSYSSRGDTEAFF. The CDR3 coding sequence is TGTGCCAGCAGTTACTCGAGCAGGGGTGACACTGAAGCTTTCTTT.

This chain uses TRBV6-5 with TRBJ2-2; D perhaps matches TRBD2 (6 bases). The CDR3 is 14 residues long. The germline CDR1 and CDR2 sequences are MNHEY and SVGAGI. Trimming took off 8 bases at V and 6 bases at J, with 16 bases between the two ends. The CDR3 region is CASGSNPGAGELFF. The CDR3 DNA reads TGTGCCAGCGGTAGTAACCCGGGGGCCGGGGAGCTGTTTTTT.

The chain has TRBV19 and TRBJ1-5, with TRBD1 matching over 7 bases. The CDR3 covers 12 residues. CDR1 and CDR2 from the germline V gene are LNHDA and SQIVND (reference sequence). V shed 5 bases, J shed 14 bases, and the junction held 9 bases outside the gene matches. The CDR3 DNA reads TGTGCCAGTAGTTTACACACAGGGGCTGAGCATTTT. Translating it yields CASSLHTGAEHF.

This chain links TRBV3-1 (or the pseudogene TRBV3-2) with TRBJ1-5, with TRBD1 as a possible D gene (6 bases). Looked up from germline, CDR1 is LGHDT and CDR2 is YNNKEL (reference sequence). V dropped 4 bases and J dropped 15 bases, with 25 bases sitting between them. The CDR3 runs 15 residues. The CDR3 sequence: CASSPSLGGQMGLHF. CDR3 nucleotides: TGTGCCAGCAGCCCCTCCCTCGGGGGGCAAATGGGCTTGCATTTT.

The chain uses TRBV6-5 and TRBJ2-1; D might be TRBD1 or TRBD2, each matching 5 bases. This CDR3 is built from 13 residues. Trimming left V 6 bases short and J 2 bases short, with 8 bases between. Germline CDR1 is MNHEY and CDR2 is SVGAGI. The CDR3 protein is CASRGDPYNEQFF. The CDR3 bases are TGTGCCAGCAGGGGGGACCCCTACAATGAGCAGTTCTTC.

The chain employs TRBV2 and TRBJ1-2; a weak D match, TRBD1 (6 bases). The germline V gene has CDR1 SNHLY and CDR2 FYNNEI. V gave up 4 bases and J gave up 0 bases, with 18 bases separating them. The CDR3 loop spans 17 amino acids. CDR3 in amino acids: CASSGNVAQGANYGYTF. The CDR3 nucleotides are TGTGCCAGCAGTGGAAATGTGGCACAGGGAGCTAACTATGGCTACACCTTC.

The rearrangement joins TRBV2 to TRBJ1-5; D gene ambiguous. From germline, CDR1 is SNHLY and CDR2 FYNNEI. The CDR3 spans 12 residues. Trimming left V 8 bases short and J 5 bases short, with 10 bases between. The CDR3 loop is CASGRADQPQHF. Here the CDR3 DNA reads TGTGCCAGCGGAAGGGCGGATCAGCCCCAGCATTTT.

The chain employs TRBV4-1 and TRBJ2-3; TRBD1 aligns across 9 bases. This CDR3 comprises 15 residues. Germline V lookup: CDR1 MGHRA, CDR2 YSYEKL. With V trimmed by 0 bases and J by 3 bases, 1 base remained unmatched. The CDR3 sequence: CASSQDGQGTDTQYF. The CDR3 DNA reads TGCGCCAGCAGCCAAGATGGACAGGGGACAGATACGCAGTATTTT.

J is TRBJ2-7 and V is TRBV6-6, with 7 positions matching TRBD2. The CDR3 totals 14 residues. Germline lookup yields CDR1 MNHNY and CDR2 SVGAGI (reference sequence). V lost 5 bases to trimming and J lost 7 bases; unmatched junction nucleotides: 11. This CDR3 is CASSAGLKAGEQYF. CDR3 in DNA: TGTGCCAGCAGTGCAGGACTCAAAGCGGGAGAGCAGTACTTC.